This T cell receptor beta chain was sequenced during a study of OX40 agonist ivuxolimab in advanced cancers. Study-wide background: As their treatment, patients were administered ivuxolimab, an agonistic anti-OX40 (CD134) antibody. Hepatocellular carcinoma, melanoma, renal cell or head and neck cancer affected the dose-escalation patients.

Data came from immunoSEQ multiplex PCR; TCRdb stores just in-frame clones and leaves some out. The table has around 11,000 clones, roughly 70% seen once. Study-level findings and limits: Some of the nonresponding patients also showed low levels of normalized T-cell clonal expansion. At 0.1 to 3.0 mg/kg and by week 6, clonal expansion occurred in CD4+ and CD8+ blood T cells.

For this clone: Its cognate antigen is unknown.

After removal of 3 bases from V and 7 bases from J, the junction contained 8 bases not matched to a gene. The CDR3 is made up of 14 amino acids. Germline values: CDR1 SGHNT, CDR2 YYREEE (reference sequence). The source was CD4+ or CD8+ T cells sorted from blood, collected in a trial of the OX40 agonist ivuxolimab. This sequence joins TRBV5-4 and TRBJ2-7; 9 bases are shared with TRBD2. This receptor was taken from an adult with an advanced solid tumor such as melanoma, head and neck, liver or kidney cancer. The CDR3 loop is CASSSSAGGREQYF. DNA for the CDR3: TGTGCCAGCAGCTCCTCAGCGGGAGGTCGGGAGCAGTACTTC. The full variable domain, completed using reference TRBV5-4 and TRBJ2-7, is ETGVTQSPTHLIKTRGQQVTLRCSSQSGHNTVSWYQQALGQGPQFIFQYYREEENGRGNFPPRFSGLQFPNYSSELNVNALELDDSALYLCASSSSAGGREQYFGPGTRLTVT.